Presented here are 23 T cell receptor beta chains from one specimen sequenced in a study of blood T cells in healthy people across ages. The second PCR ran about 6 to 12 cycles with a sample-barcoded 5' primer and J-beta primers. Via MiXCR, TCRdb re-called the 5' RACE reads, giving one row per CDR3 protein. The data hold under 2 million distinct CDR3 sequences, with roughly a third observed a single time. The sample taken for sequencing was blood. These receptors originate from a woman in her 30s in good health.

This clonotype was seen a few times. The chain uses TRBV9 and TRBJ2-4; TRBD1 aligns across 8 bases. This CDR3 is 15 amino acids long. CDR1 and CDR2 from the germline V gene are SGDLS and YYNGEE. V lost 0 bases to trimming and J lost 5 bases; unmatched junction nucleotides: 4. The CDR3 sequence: CASSVAGGAQNIQYF. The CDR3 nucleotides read TGTGCCAGCAGCGTAGCAGGGGGCGCCCAAAACATTCAGTACTTC.

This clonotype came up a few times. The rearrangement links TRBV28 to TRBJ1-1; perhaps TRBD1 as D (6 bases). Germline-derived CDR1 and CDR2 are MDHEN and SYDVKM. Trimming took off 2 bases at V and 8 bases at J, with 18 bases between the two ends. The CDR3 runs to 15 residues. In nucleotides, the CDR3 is TGTGCCAGCAGTTTAGGACACGTCAGCGGGGGCGAAGCTTTCTTT. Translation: CASSLGHVSGGEAFF.

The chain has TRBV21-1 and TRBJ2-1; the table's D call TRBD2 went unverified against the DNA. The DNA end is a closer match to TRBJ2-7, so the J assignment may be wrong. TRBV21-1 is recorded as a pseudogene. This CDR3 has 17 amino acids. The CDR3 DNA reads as TGTGCCAGCAGCAAAGGAATTGGGCGGAGGGGCCCTTCTGAGCAGTACTTC. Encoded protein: CASSKGIGRRGPSEQYF.

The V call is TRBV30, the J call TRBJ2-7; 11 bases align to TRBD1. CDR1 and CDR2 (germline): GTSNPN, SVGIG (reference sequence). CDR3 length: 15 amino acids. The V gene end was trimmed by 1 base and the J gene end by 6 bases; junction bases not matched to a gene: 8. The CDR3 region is CAWSAGGQGVVEQYF. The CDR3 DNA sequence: TGTGCCTGGAGTGCCGGGGGACAGGGGGTCGTCGAGCAGTACTTC.

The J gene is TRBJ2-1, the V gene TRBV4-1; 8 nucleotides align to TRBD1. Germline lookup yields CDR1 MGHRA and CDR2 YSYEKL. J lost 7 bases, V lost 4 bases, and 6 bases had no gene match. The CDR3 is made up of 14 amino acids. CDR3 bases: TGCGCCAGCAGCCGTCCGACAGGGGATAATGAGCAGTTCTTC. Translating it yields CASSRPTGDNEQFF.

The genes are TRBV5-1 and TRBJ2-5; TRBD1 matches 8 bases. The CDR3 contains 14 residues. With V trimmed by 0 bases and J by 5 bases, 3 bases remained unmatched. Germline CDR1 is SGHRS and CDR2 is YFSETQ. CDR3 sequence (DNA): TGCGCCAGCAGCTTGGGGACAGGGATGGAGACCCAGTACTTC. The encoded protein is CASSLGTGMETQYF.

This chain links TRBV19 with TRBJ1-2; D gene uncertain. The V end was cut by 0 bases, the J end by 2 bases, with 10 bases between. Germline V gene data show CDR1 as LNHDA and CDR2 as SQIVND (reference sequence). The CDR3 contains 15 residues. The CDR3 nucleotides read TGTGCCAGTAGTATAGATCGGGGAGAGAACTATGGCTACACCTTC. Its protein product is CASSIDRGENYGYTF. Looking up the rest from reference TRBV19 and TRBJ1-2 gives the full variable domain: DGGITQSPKYLFRKEGQNVTLSCEQNLNHDAMYWYRQDPGQGLRLIYYSQIVNDFQKGDIAEGYSVSREKKESFPLTVTSAQKNPTAFYLCASSIDRGENYGYTFGSGTRLTVV.

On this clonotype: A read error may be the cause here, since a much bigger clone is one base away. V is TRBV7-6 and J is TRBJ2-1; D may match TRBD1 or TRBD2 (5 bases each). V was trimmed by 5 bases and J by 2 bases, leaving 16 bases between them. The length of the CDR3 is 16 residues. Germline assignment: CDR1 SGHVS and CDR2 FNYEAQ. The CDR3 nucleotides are TGTGCCAGCAGCCCCCAGGGAGTGGGGACCTACAATGAGCAGTTCTTC. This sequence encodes CASSPQGVGTYNEQFF.

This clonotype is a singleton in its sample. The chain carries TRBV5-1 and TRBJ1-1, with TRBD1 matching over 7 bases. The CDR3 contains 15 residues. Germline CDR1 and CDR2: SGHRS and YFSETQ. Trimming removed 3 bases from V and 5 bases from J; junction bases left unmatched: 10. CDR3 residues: CASSSQGGRDTEAFF. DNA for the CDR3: TGCGCCAGCAGCTCCCAGGGGGGGCGAGATACTGAAGCTTTCTTT.

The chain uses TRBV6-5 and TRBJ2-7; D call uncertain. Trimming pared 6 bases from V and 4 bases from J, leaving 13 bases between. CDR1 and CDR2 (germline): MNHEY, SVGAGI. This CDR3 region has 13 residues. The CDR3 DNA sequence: TGTGCCAGCAGCACCACCCGGGCTTACGAGCAGTACTTC. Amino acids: CASSTTRAYEQYF.

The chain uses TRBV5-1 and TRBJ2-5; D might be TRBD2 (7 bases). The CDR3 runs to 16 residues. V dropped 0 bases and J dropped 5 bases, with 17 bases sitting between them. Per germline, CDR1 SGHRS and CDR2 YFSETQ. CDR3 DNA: TGCGCCAGCAGCTTGGCAGTCCGGGGGGCCCGGGAGACCCAGTACTTC. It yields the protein CASSLAVRGARETQYF.

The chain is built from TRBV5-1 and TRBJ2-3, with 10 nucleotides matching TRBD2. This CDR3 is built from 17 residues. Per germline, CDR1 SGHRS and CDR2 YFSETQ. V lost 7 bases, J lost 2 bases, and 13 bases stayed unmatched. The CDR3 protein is CASFLSAGGRVTDTQYF. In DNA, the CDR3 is TGCGCCAGCTTCTTATCAGCGGGGGGGAGAGTCACAGATACGCAGTATTTT.

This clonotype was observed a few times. The CDR3 DNA reads TGCGCCAGCAGCCAAGGGTTCGGGACACTCCACGAGCAGTACTTC. Translated, it gives CASSQGFGTLHEQYF. V gene TRBV4-1 combines with J gene TRBJ2-7; D is possibly TRBD1 (6 bases). Trimming took off 1 base at V and 5 bases at J, with 15 bases between the two ends. The CDR3 covers 15 residues. Per the germline V gene, CDR1 is MGHRA and CDR2 is YSYEKL.

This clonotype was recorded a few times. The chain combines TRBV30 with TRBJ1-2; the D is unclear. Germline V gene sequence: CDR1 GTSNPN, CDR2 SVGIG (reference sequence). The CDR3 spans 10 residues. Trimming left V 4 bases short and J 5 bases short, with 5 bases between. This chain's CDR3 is CAWKEYGYTF. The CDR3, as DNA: TGTGCCTGGAAAGAGTATGGCTACACCTTC.

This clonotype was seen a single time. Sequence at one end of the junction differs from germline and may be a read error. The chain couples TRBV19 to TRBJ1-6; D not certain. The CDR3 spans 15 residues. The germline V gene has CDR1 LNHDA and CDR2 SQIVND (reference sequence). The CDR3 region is CASSPRRALNSPPHF. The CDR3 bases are TGTGCCAGTAGTCCCCGACGGGCCCTTAATTCACCCCCCCACTTT.

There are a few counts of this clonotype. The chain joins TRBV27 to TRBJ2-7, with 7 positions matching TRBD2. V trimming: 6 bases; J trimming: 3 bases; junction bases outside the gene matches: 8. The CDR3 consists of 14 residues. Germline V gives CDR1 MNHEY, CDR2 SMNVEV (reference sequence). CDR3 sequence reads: CASSPTGGFYEQYF. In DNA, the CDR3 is TGTGCCAGCAGCCCCACGGGAGGTTTCTACGAGCAGTACTTC.

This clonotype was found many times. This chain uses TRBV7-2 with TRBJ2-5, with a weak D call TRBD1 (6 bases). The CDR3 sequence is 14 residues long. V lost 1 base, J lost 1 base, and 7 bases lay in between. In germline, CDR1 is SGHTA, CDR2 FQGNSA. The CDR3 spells CASSLVRGQETQYF. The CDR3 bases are TGTGCCAGCAGCTTAGTCAGGGGCCAAGAGACCCAGTACTTC. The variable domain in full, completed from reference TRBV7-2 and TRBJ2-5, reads GAGVSQSPSNKVTEKGKDVELRCDPISGHTALYWYRQSLGQGLEFLIYFQGNSAPDKSGLPSDRFSAERTGGSVSTLTIQRTQQEDSAVYLCASSLVRGQETQYFGPGTRLLVL.

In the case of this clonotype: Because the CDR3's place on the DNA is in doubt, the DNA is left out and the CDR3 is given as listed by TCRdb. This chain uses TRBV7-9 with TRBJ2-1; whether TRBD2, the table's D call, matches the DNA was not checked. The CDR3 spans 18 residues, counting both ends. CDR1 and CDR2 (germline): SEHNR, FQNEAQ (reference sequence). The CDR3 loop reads CAGAGSTVGLGILNERFF.

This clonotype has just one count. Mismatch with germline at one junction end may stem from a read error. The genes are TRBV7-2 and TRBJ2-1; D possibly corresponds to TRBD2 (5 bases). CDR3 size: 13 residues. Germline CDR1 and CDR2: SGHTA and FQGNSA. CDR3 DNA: TGTGCCGGCAGCTTGGGAGTTGGCATCGAGCAGTTCTTC. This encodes CAGSLGVGIEQFF.

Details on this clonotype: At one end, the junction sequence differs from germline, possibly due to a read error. The CDR3 coding sequence is TGTGTCAGCAGCTTAAGACAGACCCTCGACTATGGCTACACCTTC. Its protein is CVSSLRQTLDYGYTF. The genes are TRBV7-2 and TRBJ1-2; D possibly corresponds to TRBD1 (5 bases). CDR3 length equals 15 residues. Germline V gives CDR1 SGHTA, CDR2 FQGNSA.

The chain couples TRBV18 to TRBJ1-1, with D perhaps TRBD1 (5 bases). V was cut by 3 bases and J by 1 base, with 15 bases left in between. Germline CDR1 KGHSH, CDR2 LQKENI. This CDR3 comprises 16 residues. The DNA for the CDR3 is TGTGCCAGCTCACCTGTTGCGACAGCGACGAACACTGAAGCTTTCTTT. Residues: CASSPVATATNTEAFF.

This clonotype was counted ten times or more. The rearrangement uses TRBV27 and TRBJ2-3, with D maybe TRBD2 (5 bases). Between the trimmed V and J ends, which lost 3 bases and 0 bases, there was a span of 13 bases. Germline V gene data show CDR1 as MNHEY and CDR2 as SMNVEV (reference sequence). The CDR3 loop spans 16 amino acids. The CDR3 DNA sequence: TGTGCCAGCAGTTTTTCGAGCGGATCTAGCACAGATACGCAGTATTTT. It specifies CASSFSSGSSTDTQYF.

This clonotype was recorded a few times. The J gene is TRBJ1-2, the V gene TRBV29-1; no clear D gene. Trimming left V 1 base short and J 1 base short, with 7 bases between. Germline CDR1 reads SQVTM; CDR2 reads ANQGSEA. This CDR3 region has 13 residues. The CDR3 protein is CSVEGPDNYGYTF. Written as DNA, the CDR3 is TGCAGCGTTGAAGGACCGGATAACTATGGCTACACCTTC.